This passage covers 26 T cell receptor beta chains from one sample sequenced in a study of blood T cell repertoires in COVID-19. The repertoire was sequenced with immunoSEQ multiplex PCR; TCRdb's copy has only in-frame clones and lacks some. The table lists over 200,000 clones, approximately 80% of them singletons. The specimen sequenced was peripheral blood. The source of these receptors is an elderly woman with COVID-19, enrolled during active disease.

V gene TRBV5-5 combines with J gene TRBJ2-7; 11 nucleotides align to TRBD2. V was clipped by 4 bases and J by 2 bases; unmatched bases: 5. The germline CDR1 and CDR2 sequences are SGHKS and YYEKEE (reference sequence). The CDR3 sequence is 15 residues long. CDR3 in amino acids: CASSLTSGDTYEQYF. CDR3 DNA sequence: TGTGCCAGCAGCCTGACTAGCGGGGACACCTACGAGCAGTACTTC.

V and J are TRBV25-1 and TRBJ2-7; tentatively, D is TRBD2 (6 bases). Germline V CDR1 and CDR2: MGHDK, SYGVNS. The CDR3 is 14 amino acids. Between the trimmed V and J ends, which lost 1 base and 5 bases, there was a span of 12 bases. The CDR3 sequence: CASSEFGGNDEQYF. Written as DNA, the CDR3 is TGTGCCAGCAGTGAATTTGGGGGGAACGACGAGCAGTACTTC.

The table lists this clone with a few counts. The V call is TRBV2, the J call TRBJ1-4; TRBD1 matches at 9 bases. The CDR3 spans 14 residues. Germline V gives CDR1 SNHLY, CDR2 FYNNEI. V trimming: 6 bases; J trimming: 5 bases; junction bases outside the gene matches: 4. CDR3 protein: CASREGQGNEKLFF. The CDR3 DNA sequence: TGTGCCAGCAGGGAGGGACAGGGAAATGAAAAACTGTTTTTT.

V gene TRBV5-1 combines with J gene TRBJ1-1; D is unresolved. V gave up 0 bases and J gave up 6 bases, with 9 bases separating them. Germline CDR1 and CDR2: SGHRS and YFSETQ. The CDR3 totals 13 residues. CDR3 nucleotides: TGCGCCAGCAGCTTGGTCGGGATTTCTGAAGCTTTCTTT. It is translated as CASSLVGISEAFF. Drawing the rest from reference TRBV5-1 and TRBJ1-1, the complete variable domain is KAGVTQTPRYLIKTRGQQVTLSCSPISGHRSVSWYQQTPGQGLQFLFEYFSETQRNKGNFPGRFSGRQFSNSRSEMNVSTLELGDSALYLCASSLVGISEAFFGQGTRLTVV.

The CDR3 sequence is CASNLSGRLTGELFF. The CDR3 bases are TGTGCCAGTAACCTTTCCGGCAGGTTAACCGGGGAGCTGTTTTTT. This sequence joins TRBV19 and TRBJ2-2, with unresolved D. The CDR3 is 15 residues long. Per the germline V gene, CDR1 is LNHDA and CDR2 is SQIVND (reference sequence). V shed 7 bases and J shed 5 bases, with 17 bases lying between them.

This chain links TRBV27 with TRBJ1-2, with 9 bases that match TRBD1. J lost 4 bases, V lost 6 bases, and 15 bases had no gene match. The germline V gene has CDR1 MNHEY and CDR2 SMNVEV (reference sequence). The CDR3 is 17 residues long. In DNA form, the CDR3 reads TGTGCCAGCAGCGGACGAACCGCCAGGACAGGGGCCTATGGCTACACCTTC. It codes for CASSGRTARTGAYGYTF.

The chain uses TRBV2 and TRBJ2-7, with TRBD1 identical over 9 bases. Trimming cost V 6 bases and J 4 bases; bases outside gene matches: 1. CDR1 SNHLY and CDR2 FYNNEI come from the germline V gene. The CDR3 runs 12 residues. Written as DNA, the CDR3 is TGTGCCAGCAGGGACAGGGGTTACGAGCAGTACTTC. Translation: CASRDRGYEQYF. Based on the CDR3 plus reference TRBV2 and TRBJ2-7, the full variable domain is EPEVTQTPSHQVTQMGQEVILRCVPISNHLYFYWYRQILGQKVEFLVSFYNNEISEKSEIFDDQFSVERPDGSNFTLKIRSTKLEDSAMYFCASRDRGYEQYFGPGTRLTVT.

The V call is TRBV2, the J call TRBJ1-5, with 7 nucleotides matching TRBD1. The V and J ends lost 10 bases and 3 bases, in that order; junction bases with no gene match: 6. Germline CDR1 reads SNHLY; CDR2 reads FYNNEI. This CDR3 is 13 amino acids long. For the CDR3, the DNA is TGTGCCACCAACAGGGGACTCAATCAGCCCCAGCATTTT. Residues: CATNRGLNQPQHF. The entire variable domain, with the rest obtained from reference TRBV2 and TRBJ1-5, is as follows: EPEVTQTPSHQVTQMGQEVILRCVPISNHLYFYWYRQILGQKVEFLVSFYNNEISEKSEIFDDQFSVERPDGSNFTLKIRSTKLEDSAMYFCATNRGLNQPQHFGDGTRLSIL.

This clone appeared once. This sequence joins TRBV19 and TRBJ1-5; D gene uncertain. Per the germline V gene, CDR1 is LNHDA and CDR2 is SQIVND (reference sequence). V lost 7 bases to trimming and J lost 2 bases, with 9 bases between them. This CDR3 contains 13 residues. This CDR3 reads CASTPSGNQPQHF. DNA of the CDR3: TGTGCCAGTACCCCATCGGGCAATCAGCCCCAGCATTTT.

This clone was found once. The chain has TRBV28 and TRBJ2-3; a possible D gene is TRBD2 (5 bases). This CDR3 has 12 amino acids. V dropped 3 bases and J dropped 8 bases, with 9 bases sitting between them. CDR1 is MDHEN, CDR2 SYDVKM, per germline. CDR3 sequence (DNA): TGTGCCAGCAGTTTGAGCGGTGGTACGCAGTATTTT. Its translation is CASSLSGGTQYF.

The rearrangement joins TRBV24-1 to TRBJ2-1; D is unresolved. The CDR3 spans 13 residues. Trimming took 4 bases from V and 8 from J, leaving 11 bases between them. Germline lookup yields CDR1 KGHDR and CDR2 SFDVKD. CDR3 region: CATSEVSPYEQFF. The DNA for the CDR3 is TGTGCCACCAGTGAAGTGAGTCCATATGAGCAGTTCTTC.

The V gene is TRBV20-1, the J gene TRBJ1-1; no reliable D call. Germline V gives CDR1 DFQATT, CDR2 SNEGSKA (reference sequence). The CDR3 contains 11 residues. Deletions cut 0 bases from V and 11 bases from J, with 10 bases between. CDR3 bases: TGCAGTGCTAGAGATCGGGGTGCCGCTTTCTTT. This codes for CSARDRGAAFF.

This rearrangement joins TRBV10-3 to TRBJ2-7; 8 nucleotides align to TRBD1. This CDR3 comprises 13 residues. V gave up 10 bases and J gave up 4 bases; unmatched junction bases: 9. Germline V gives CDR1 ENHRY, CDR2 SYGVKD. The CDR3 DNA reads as TGTGCCACCGAGTCAGGGGGCGAGTACGAGCAGTACTTC. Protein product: CATESGGEYEQYF.

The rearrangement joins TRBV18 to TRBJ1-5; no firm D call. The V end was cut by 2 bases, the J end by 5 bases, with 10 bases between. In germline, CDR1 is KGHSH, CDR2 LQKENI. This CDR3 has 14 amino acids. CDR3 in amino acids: CASSPNLRDQPQHF. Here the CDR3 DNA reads TGTGCCAGCTCACCAAATTTGCGGGATCAGCCCCAGCATTTT.

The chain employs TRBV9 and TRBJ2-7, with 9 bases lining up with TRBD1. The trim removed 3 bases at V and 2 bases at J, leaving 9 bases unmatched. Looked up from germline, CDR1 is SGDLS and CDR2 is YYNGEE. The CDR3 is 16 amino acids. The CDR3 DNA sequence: TGTGCCAGCAGCGCGTCTGCGGGGACAGGGCCCTACGAGCAGTACTTC. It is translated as CASSASAGTGPYEQYF.

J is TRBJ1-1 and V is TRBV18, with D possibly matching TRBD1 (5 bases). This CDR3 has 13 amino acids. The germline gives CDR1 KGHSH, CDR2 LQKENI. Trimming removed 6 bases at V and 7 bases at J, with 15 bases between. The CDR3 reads CASSSSGGGEAFF. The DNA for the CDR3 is TGTGCCAGCTCCTCCTCCGGGGGAGGTGAAGCTTTCTTT.

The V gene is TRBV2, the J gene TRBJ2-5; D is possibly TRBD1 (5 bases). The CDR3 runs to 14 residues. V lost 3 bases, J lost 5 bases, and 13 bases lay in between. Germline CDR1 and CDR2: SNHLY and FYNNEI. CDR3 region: CASSDRVGDETQYF. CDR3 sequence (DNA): TGTGCCAGCAGTGACAGGGTTGGGGATGAGACCCAGTACTTC.

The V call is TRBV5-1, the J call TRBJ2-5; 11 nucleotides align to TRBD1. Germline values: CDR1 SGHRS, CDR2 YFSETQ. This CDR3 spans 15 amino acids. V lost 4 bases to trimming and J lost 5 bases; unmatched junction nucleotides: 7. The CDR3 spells CASSPGGTGGETQYF. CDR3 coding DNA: TGCGCCAGCAGCCCCGGGGGGACAGGGGGTGAGACCCAGTACTTC.

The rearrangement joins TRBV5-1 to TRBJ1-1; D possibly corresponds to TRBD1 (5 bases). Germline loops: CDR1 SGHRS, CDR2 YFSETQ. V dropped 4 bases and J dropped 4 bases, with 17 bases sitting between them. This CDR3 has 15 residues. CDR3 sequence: CASSPYQGGSTEAFF. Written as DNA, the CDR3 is TGCGCCAGCAGCCCATACCAGGGAGGAAGCACTGAAGCTTTCTTT.

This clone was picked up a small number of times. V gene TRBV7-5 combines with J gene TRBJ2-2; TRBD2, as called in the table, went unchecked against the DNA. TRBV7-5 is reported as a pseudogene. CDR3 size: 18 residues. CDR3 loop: CVRSLEVGLATHTGELFF. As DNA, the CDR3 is TGTGTCAGAAGCTTAGAAGTGGGGCTAGCGACACACACCGGGGAGCTGTTTTTT.

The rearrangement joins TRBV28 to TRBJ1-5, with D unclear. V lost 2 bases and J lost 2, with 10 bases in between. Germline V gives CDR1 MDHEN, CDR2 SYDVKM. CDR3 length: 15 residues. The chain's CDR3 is CASSLPTGRNQPQHF. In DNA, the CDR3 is TGTGCCAGCAGTTTACCCACCGGTCGCAATCAGCCCCAGCATTTT.

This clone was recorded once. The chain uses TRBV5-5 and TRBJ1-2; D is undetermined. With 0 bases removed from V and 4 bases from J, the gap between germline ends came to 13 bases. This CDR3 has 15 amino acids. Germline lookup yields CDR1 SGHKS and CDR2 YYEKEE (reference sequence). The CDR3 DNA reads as TGTGCCAGCAGCTTGGCCGACGCGAGGGTCTATGGCTACACCTTC. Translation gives CASSLADARVYGYTF.

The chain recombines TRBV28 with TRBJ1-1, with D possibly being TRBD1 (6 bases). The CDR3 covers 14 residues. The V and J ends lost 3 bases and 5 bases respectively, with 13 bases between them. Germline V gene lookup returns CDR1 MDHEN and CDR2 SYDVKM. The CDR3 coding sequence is TGTGCCAGCAGTTTGACAGGCGTCAGGACTGAAGCTTTCTTT. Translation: CASSLTGVRTEAFF.

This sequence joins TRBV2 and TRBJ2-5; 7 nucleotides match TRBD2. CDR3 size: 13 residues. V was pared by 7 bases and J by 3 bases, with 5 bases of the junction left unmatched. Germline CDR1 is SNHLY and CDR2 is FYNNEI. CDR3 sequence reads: CASNLGLKETQYF. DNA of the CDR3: TGTGCCAGCAACCTGGGACTAAAAGAGACCCAGTACTTC.

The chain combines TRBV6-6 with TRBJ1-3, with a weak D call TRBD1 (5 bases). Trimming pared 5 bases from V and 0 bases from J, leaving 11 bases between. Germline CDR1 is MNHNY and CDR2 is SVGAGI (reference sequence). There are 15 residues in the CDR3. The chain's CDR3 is CASSRDGSSGNTIYF. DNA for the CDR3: TGTGCCAGCAGTCGGGACGGGAGCTCTGGAAACACCATATATTTT.

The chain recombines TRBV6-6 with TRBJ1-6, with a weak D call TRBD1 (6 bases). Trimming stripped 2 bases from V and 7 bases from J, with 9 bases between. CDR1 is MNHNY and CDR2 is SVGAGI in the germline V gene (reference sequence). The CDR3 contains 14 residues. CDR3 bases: TGTGCCAGCAGTTACCAGGGGACAAATTCACCCCTCCACTTT. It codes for CASSYQGTNSPLHF.